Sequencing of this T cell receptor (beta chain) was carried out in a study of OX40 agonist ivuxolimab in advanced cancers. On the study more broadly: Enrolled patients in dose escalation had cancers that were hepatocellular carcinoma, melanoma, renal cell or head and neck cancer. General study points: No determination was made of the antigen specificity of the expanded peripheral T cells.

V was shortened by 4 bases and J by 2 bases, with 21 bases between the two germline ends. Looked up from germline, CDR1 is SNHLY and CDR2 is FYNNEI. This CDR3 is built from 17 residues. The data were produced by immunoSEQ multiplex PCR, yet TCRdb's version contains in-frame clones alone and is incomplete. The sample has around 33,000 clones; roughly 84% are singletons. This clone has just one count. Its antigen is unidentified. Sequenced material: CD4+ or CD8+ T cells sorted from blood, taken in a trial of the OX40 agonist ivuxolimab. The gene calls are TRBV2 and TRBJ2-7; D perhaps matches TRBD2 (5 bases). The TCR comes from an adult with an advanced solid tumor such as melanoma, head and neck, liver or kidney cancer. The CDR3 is CASSADFALPRTYEQYF. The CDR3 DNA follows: TGTGCCAGCAGTGCGGACTTCGCCCTACCGCGAACCTACGAGCAGTACTTC.